This entry lists 22 T cell receptor beta chains sequenced from one sample in a study of CD8 T cells in Susac syndrome. The RNA input was roughly 0.45 to 1 ug, and it was reverse transcribed with random hexamers. Using its own MiXCR run on the immunoSEQ multiplex PCR reads, TCRdb lists one record per CDR3 protein. The repertoire holds about 190,000 distinct CDR3 sequences, with nearly 97% as singletons. Sequencing was performed on CD4+ T cells from PBMCs. Every receptor here comes from a human donor with Susac syndrome.

This chain uses TRBV12-3 or TRBV12-4 with TRBJ1-3, with D uncertain. The CDR3 is 15 residues long. The germline V and J ends were trimmed by 3 bases and 2 bases, with 11 bases remaining between them. The CDR3 DNA reads TGTGCCAGCAGTTTGTGGGCACTTACTGGAAACACCATATATTTT. It translates to CASSLWALTGNTIYF.

This clonotype was found once. The V call is TRBV30, the J call TRBJ1-2; TRBD1 matches at 12 bases. After removal of 3 bases from V and 3 bases from J, the junction contained 8 bases not matched to a gene. CDR1 is GTSNPN, CDR2 SVGIG, per germline (reference sequence). This CDR3 has 16 residues. CDR3 bases: TGTGCCTGGAGCCCAGGGGGGACAGGGGGCCACTATGGCTACACCTTC. The encoded protein is CAWSPGGTGGHYGYTF.

V usage is TRBV12-3 or TRBV12-4 and J usage is TRBJ2-2, with 10 bases that match TRBD1. With 6 bases clipped from V and 2 bases from J, the junction kept 9 bases outside the gene matches. CDR3 size: 17 residues. CDR3 protein: CASSRQGATINTGELFF. The CDR3, as DNA: TGTGCCAGCAGCCGACAGGGGGCGACGATCAACACCGGGGAGCTGTTTTTT.

The J gene is TRBJ1-6, the V gene TRBV12-3 or TRBV12-4, with D maybe TRBD1 (6 bases). V was trimmed by 6 bases and J by 5 bases, leaving 14 bases between them. The CDR3 is made up of 15 amino acids. The CDR3 loop reads CASSRGAFHNSPLHF. DNA for the CDR3: TGTGCCAGCAGCCGGGGGGCTTTCCATAATTCACCCCTCCACTTT.

The chain employs TRBV27 and TRBJ2-3; D is perhaps TRBD2 (6 bases). With 2 bases removed from V and 1 base from J, the gap between germline ends came to 13 bases. The CDR3 loop spans 16 amino acids. Germline CDR1 reads MNHEY; CDR2 reads SMNVEV (reference sequence). CDR3 amino acids: CASSLDPGVGTDTQYF. The CDR3 region has the DNA TGTGCCAGCAGTTTAGATCCGGGGGTAGGCACAGATACGCAGTATTTT.

The J gene is TRBJ2-7, the V gene TRBV29-1, with D uncertain. In germline, CDR1 is SQVTM, CDR2 ANQGSEA. This CDR3 has 12 residues. Trimming left V 3 bases short and J 1 base short, with 7 bases between. CDR3 DNA sequence: TGCAGCGTTGAGAGCAGTTCCTACGAGCAGTACTTC. Protein product: CSVESSSYEQYF.

The chain links TRBV10-3 to TRBJ2-7; TRBD1 is a possible D gene (7 bases). Germline-derived CDR1 and CDR2 are ENHRY and SYGVKD. The CDR3 loop spans 15 amino acids. Trimming cost V 6 bases and J 4 bases, with 19 bases left between them. The CDR3 loop is CAIRGGGGLGYEQYF. Written as DNA, the CDR3 is TGTGCCATCAGGGGTGGAGGGGGCTTGGGATACGAGCAGTACTTC.

This chain links TRBV6-1 with TRBJ2-3; 8 bases match TRBD1. With 6 bases clipped from V and 4 bases from J, the junction kept 3 bases outside the gene matches. The V gene's germline CDR1 is MNHNS and CDR2 SASEGT. The CDR3 runs to 13 residues. As DNA, the CDR3 is TGTGCCAGCAGACGACAGGGGCCAGATACGCAGTATTTT. This codes for CASRRQGPDTQYF.

The rearrangement links TRBV15 to TRBJ2-7, with TRBD1 matching over 8 bases. Unmatched junction bases numbered 4, after V lost 0 bases and J lost 9 bases. Germline assignment: CDR1 LNHNV and CDR2 YYDKDF (reference sequence). CDR3 length: 13 amino acids. CDR3 in DNA: TGTGCCACCAGCAGAGACAGGGGGCGAATGCAGTACTTC. Its protein is CATSRDRGRMQYF.

In this sample, this clonotype turned up once. The chain joins TRBV20-1 to TRBJ2-1; maybe TRBD2 (5 bases). This CDR3 is 13 amino acids long. V was cut by 3 bases and J by 0 bases, with 6 bases left in between. Germline-derived CDR1 and CDR2 are DFQATT and SNEGSKA (reference sequence). For the CDR3, the DNA is TGCAGTGCTAGCAGCGGCTCCTACAATGAGCAGTTCTTC. Translation gives CSASSGSYNEQFF.

The chain is built from TRBV6-5 and TRBJ2-7, with TRBD1 as a possible D gene (7 bases). Trimming pared 7 bases from V and 4 bases from J, leaving 14 bases between. Germline values: CDR1 MNHEY, CDR2 SVGAGI. This CDR3 contains 13 residues. The CDR3 DNA is TGTGCCAGCACCGCAGGGGGGCTATACGAGCAGTACTTC. Protein product: CASTAGGLYEQYF.

This rearrangement joins TRBV7-8 to TRBJ2-3; 10 bases fit TRBD2. This CDR3 has 14 residues. V gave up 6 bases and J gave up 1 base; unmatched junction bases: 1. In germline, CDR1 is SGHVS, CDR2 FQNEAQ. CDR3 sequence (DNA): TGTGCCAGCAGTACTAGCGGGGGCACAGATACGCAGTATTTT. The encoded protein is CASSTSGGTDTQYF.

The chain uses TRBV6-1 and TRBJ2-2; the match to TRBD2 covers 9 bases. The CDR3 spans 17 residues. V lost 5 bases and J lost 6; bases outside the gene matches: 13. The germline V gene encodes CDR1 MNHNS and CDR2 SASEGT. The CDR3 reads CASSQQAGGGHAGELFF. The CDR3, as DNA: TGTGCCAGCAGTCAACAGGCGGGAGGGGGGCACGCCGGGGAGCTGTTTTTT.

The chain has TRBV7-9 and TRBJ2-7, with D possibly being TRBD2 (6 bases). The length of the CDR3 is 15 residues. The germline V and J ends were trimmed by 5 bases and 2 bases, with 16 bases remaining between them. Germline-derived CDR1 and CDR2 are SEHNR and FQNEAQ (reference sequence). The CDR3 here is CASSRGRGLTYEQYF. CDR3 in DNA: TGTGCCAGCAGCCGAGGACGGGGACTTACCTACGAGCAGTACTTC. Looking up the rest from reference TRBV7-9 and TRBJ2-7 gives the full variable domain: DTGVSQNPRHKITKRGQNVTFRCDPISEHNRLYWYRQTLGQGPEFLTYFQNEAQLEKSRLLSDRFSAERPKGSFSTLEIQRTEQGDSAMYLCASSRGRGLTYEQYFGPGTRLTVT.

This clonotype is a singleton in its sample. J is TRBJ2-2 and V is TRBV30; unclear D gene. The length of the CDR3 is 12 residues. Germline V CDR1 and CDR2: GTSNPN, SVGIG (reference sequence). V was pared by 4 bases and J by 5 bases, with 8 bases between. For the CDR3, the DNA is TGTGCCTGGATAGTGGGAACCGGGGAGCTGTTTTTT. Amino acids: CAWIVGTGELFF.

The rearrangement links TRBV20-1 to TRBJ2-1; D unclear. V lost 1 base and J lost 8, with 6 bases in between. Germline V gives CDR1 DFQATT, CDR2 SNEGSKA (reference sequence). The CDR3 length is 11 residues. DNA of the CDR3: TGCAGTGCTAGAGTTGTGGATGAGCAGTTCTTC. Protein: CSARVVDEQFF.

The rearrangement joins TRBV27 to TRBJ2-2, with D unresolved. Trimming cost V 4 bases and J 0 bases, with 6 bases left between them. Germline CDR1 MNHEY, CDR2 SMNVEV (reference sequence). The CDR3 consists of 14 residues. The DNA of the CDR3 is TGTGCCAGCAGTTCATGGACGAACACCGGGGAGCTGTTTTTT. Amino acids: CASSSWTNTGELFF.

The rearrangement uses TRBV7-9 and TRBJ2-4, with D hard to call. The V and J ends lost 3 bases and 4 bases respectively, with 10 bases between them. The V gene's germline CDR1 is SEHNR and CDR2 FQNEAQ (reference sequence). This CDR3 is 14 amino acids long. CDR3 region: CASSLSARKNIQYF. CDR3 coding DNA: TGTGCCAGCAGCTTGTCCGCGCGGAAAAACATTCAGTACTTC.

The chain carries TRBV25-1 and TRBJ2-3; D is unclear. The germline V and J ends were trimmed by 0 bases and 5 bases, with 9 bases remaining between them. Germline V CDR1 and CDR2: MGHDK, SYGVNS. The length of the CDR3 is 14 residues. The CDR3 region has the DNA TGTGCCAGCAGTGAATATGGAACCCGAGATACGCAGTATTTT. It codes for CASSEYGTRDTQYF.

V gene TRBV12-3 or TRBV12-4 combines with J gene TRBJ1-2; 9 nucleotides align to TRBD1. Losses at the gene ends were 5 bases for V and 4 bases for J; bases not matched to a gene: 8. The CDR3 contains 15 residues. In DNA, the CDR3 is TGTGCCAGCAGTATAGTACAGGGGGCGGGCTATGGCTACACCTTC. It translates to CASSIVQGAGYGYTF.

The J gene is TRBJ2-1, the V gene TRBV5-4, with 10 bases matching TRBD2. The germline V gene has CDR1 SGHNT and CDR2 YYREEE (reference sequence). The CDR3 covers 14 residues. The J segment lost 8 bases and the V segment lost 1 base, leaving 3 bases of the junction unmatched. The CDR3 is CASSLTSGVDEQFF. CDR3 in DNA: TGTGCCAGCAGCTTGACTAGCGGGGTTGATGAGCAGTTCTTC.

The genes are TRBV21-1 and TRBJ2-7; TRBD1 is the table's D call and was not checked against the DNA. TRBV21-1 is recorded as a pseudogene. The CDR3 has 12 amino acids. This CDR3 is CASSKEGRVLYF. Written as DNA, the CDR3 is TGTGCCAGCAGCAAAGAGGGCAGGGTACTGTACTTC.